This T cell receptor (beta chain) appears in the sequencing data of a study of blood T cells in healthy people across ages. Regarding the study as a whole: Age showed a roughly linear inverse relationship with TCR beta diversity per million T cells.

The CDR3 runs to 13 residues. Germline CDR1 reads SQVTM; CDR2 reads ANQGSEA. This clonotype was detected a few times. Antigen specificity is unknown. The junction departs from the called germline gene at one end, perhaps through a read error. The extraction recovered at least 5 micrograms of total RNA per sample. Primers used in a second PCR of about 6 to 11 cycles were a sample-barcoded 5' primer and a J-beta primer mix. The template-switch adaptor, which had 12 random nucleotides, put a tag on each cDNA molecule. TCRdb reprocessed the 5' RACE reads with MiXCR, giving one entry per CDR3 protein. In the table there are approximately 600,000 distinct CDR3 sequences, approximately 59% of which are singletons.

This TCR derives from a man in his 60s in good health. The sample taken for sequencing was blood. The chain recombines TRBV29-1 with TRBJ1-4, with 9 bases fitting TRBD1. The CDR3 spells CSGGTGSNEKLFF. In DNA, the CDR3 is TGCAGCGGGGGGACAGGGTCTAATGAAAAATTGTTTTTT.